A single sample gave rise to the 10 T cell receptor beta chains below, sequenced in a study of blood T cells in healthy people across ages. For the second PCR, which ran for 7 to 11 cycles, a sample-barcoded 5' primer and a J-beta primer mix were used. TCRdb itself ran the 5' RACE reads through MiXCR, one entry per CDR3 protein. The data show about 970,000 distinct CDR3 sequences, roughly half seen once. The sample consisted of blood. These TCRs come from a woman between 55 and 75 years old in good health.

The rearrangement links TRBV28 to TRBJ2-1; 9 positions match TRBD2. This CDR3 has 14 amino acids. CDR1 and CDR2 from the germline V gene are MDHEN and SYDVKM. V gave up 2 bases and J gave up 12 bases; unmatched junction bases: 8. CDR3 coding DNA: TGTGCCAGCAGTTTACCGGGACTAGCAAGTTGGCAGTTCTTC. Translated: CASSLPGLASWQFF.

In its sample, this clonotype was seen once. V gene TRBV12-3 or TRBV12-4 combines with J gene TRBJ2-5; 9 bases are a match to TRBD1. The J segment lost 7 bases and the V segment lost 6 bases, leaving 12 bases of the junction unmatched. CDR3 length: 15 amino acids. The CDR3: CASSLAGTGKGTQYF. CDR3 DNA sequence: TGTGCCAGCAGCCTGGCCGGGACAGGGAAGGGGACCCAGTACTTC.

This clonotype was found a few times. V and J are TRBV2 and TRBJ2-1, with 9 bases lining up with TRBD2. The CDR3 extends over 15 amino acids. Germline CDR1 and CDR2: SNHLY and FYNNEI. V was clipped by 7 bases and J by 9 bases; unmatched bases: 13. The CDR3 bases are TGTGCCAGCACCGACTTACGTAGCGGGAGCGGTGAGCAGTTCTTC. Its protein product is CASTDLRSGSGEQFF. Variable domain in full (rest from reference TRBV2 and TRBJ2-1): EPEVTQTPSHQVTQMGQEVILRCVPISNHLYFYWYRQILGQKVEFLVSFYNNEISEKSEIFDDQFSVERPDGSNFTLKIRSTKLEDSAMYFCASTDLRSGSGEQFFGPGTRLTVL.

This rearrangement joins TRBV10-3 to TRBJ2-3; D unresolved. The CDR3 runs 14 residues. Germline V gene lookup returns CDR1 ENHRY and CDR2 SYGVKD. Trimming took off 4 bases at V and 4 bases at J, with 12 bases between the two ends. The DNA of the CDR3 is TGTGCCATCAGTGCCCCCCAAGCTCCAGATACGCAGTATTTT. Amino acid sequence: CAISAPQAPDTQYF.

The chain joins TRBV5-5 to TRBJ1-5, with 7 bases matching TRBD1. Germline V gives CDR1 SGHKS, CDR2 YYEKEE (reference sequence). V lost 4 bases, J lost 3 bases, and 10 bases stayed unmatched. The CDR3 covers 16 residues. CDR3 loop: CASSVARDRLNQPQHF. DNA for the CDR3: TGTGCCAGCAGCGTAGCCCGGGACAGACTCAATCAGCCCCAGCATTTT.

The chain recombines TRBV4-2 with TRBJ2-1; TRBD1 might be the D (6 bases). Germline V gene sequence: CDR1 LGHNA, CDR2 YNFKEQ. V lost 1 base to trimming and J lost 9 bases, with 13 bases between them. This CDR3 is built from 14 residues. The CDR3 DNA reads TGTGCCAGCAGCCAAGTCCCAGGGGTGGGTGAGCAGTTCTTC. Translated: CASSQVPGVGEQFF.

This clonotype appeared once. CDR3 DNA sequence: TGTGCCAGCAGCGCTCTAGCGAATACGCAGTATTTT. The encoded protein is CASSALANTQYF. This rearrangement joins TRBV7-6 to TRBJ2-3; weak D call: TRBD2 (6 bases). CDR3 length: 12 amino acids. Germline V lookup: CDR1 SGHVS, CDR2 FNYEAQ. V lost 5 bases to trimming and J lost 7 bases, with 10 bases between them.

The rearrangement links TRBV12-3 or TRBV12-4 to TRBJ2-7; tentative D call: TRBD1 (6 bases). There are 13 residues in the CDR3. The ends were cut back, 8 bases at V and 6 bases at J, with 17 bases in the middle. CDR3 nucleotide sequence: TGTGCCAGCTCCCCCAGGGGTCAGGGCGAGCAGTACTTC. Residues: CASSPRGQGEQYF.

V gene TRBV27 combines with J gene TRBJ2-6; D may match TRBD1 or TRBD2 (6 bases each). Germline V gives CDR1 MNHEY, CDR2 SMNVEV (reference sequence). The length of the CDR3 is 16 residues. V gave up 3 bases and J gave up 4 bases, with 13 bases separating them. The CDR3 nucleotides are TGTGCCAGCAGTTTTAGTTGGGGGGCCGGGGCCAACGTCCTGACTTTC. Translating gives CASSFSWGAGANVLTF.

In its sample, this clonotype was seen a few times. The chain carries TRBV6-4 and TRBJ1-6; a possible D gene is TRBD1 (6 bases). Germline CDR1 and CDR2: MRHNA and SNTAGT. This CDR3 is 15 amino acids long. Trimming removed 7 bases from V and 0 bases from J, with 10 bases in between. The chain's CDR3 is CASNREGSYNSPLHF. DNA for the CDR3: TGTGCCAGCAACAGGGAAGGCTCCTATAATTCACCCCTCCACTTT.